These 27 T cell receptor beta chains originate from one sample sequenced in a study of cytomegalovirus exposure and HLA in healthy donors (dated by TCRdb to 2017 to 2019). Receptor libraries were prepared by the immunoSEQ multiplex PCR assay. The immuneACCESS repertoire file appears here via TCRdb, limited to in-frame rearrangements. These files lack a portion of the clones; in checked studies, under half of the deficit traces to unresolved V genes, and the cause of the others is not known. For this sample there are under 200,000 clones; 89% appear just once. The leading ten clones occupy 4% to 5% of the sample. Sample: PBMCs. All receptors come from a young man in good health and CMV-seropositive.

This sequence joins TRBV28 and TRBJ1-3; D possibly corresponds to TRBD1 (5 bases). This CDR3 is 15 amino acids long. Trimming stripped 7 bases from V and 5 bases from J, with 18 bases between. In germline, CDR1 is MDHEN, CDR2 SYDVKM. CDR3 region: CASIPLGQGRNTIYF. In DNA form, the CDR3 reads TGTGCCAGCATTCCCCTGGGGCAGGGCCGAAACACCATATATTTT.

The J gene is TRBJ2-7, the V gene TRBV11-2, with 10 nucleotides matching TRBD2. The V and J ends lost 2 bases and 7 bases, in that order; junction bases with no gene match: 11. CDR3 length equals 16 residues. Germline-derived CDR1 and CDR2 are SGHAT and FQNNGV. CDR3 in amino acids: CASSLPPLAGAFEQYF. The CDR3 coding sequence is TGTGCCAGCAGCTTACCTCCGCTAGCGGGAGCGTTTGAGCAGTACTTC.

The chain has TRBV27 and TRBJ1-5; D may be TRBD1 (6 bases). Trimming pared 2 bases from V and 4 bases from J, leaving 9 bases between. CDR3 length: 14 residues. Germline CDR1 and CDR2: MNHEY and SMNVEV (reference sequence). CDR3 region: CASSLRGGNQPQHF. The CDR3 region has the DNA TGTGCCAGCAGTTTAAGGGGGGGGAATCAGCCCCAGCATTTT.

This rearrangement joins TRBV9 to TRBJ2-5; 8 bases are shared with TRBD2. The V gene's germline CDR1 is SGDLS and CDR2 YYNGEE. V lost 0 bases, J lost 3 bases, and 7 bases stayed unmatched. This CDR3 is 16 amino acids long. The CDR3 bases are TGTGCCAGCAGCGTAGGTAAAGCGGGAGACGAAGAGACCCAGTACTTC. Residues: CASSVGKAGDEETQYF.

The chain joins TRBV28 to TRBJ1-4; D is unresolved. CDR1 and CDR2 from the germline V gene are MDHEN and SYDVKM. Trimming left V 3 bases short and J 1 base short, with 12 bases between. The length of the CDR3 is 16 residues. The CDR3 DNA follows: TGTGCCAGCAGTTTGGGAAGGGAGGGAACTAATGAAAAACTGTTTTTT. It is translated as CASSLGREGTNEKLFF.

This chain links TRBV6-1 with TRBJ1-5; a possible D gene is TRBD1 (5 bases). Trimming cost V 0 bases and J 6 bases, with 6 bases left between them. This CDR3 is 13 amino acids long. Germline CDR1 reads MNHNS; CDR2 reads SASEGT. The CDR3 protein is CASSEAQGQPQHF. The DNA for the CDR3 is TGTGCCAGCAGTGAAGCGCAGGGTCAGCCCCAGCATTTT.

The CDR3 nucleotides read TGTGCCACCAGCAGTGGACAGGGGACTGAGAGCTCCTACAATGAGCAGTTCTTC. This translates into CATSSGQGTESSYNEQFF. This chain links TRBV15 with TRBJ2-1, with 9 bases fitting TRBD1. CDR1 is LNHNV and CDR2 is YYDKDF in the germline V gene (reference sequence). The CDR3 spans 18 residues. V trimming: 3 bases; J trimming: 0 bases; junction bases outside the gene matches: 9.

This clone was observed a single time. This specimen includes other DNA sequences encoding the same CDR3. The chain joins TRBV18 to TRBJ2-3, with 9 bases aligning to TRBD2. Germline V gene data show CDR1 as KGHSH and CDR2 as LQKENI. The V and J ends lost 3 bases and 3 bases, in that order; junction bases with no gene match: 1. CDR3 length: 14 residues. The CDR3 loop reads CASSPGLATDTQYF. CDR3 sequence (DNA): TGTGCCAGCTCACCGGGACTAGCTACAGATACGCAGTATTTT.

V is TRBV27 and J is TRBJ2-3; possible D gene TRBD2, 5 bases. The germline gives CDR1 MNHEY, CDR2 SMNVEV (reference sequence). The CDR3 has 13 residues. With 5 bases removed from V and 7 bases from J, the gap between germline ends came to 13 bases. The CDR3 spells CASSPRGPNTQYF. CDR3 sequence (DNA): TGTGCCAGCAGTCCGCGAGGGCCGAATACGCAGTATTTT.

The chain couples TRBV7-8 to TRBJ2-7, with unresolved D. CDR1 SGHVS and CDR2 FQNEAQ come from the germline V gene. Trimming pared 5 bases from V and 5 bases from J, leaving 13 bases between. There are 13 residues in the CDR3. The chain's CDR3 is CASSLLPLNEQYF. In nucleotides, the CDR3 is TGTGCCAGCAGCCTCCTACCCCTCAACGAGCAGTACTTC.

The chain employs TRBV7-8 and TRBJ2-2; D is possibly TRBD1 (5 bases). Trimming cost V 1 base and J 2 bases, with 8 bases left between them. In germline, CDR1 is SGHVS, CDR2 FQNEAQ. CDR3 length equals 15 residues. CDR3: CASSLGRTNTGELFF. The CDR3 region has the DNA TGTGCCAGCAGCTTAGGCCGGACAAACACCGGGGAGCTGTTTTTT. Full variable domain (missing parts from reference TRBV7-8 and TRBJ2-2): GAGVSQSPRYKVAKRGQDVALRCDPISGHVSLFWYQQALGQGPEFLTYFQNEAQLDKSGLPSDRFFAERPEGSVSTLKIQRTQQEDSAVYLCASSLGRTNTGELFFGEGSRLTVL.

V gene TRBV4-1 combines with J gene TRBJ2-4, with TRBD1 identical over 7 bases. The V and J ends lost 1 base and 8 bases, in that order; junction bases with no gene match: 5. The CDR3 is 14 amino acids. CDR1 is MGHRA, CDR2 YSYEKL, per germline. The DNA of the CDR3 is TGCGCCAGCAGCCAAGTCCCGGGACAGCACATTCAGTACTTC. Its translation is CASSQVPGQHIQYF.

The rearrangement links TRBV7-8 to TRBJ1-2; weak D call: TRBD1 (6 bases). Germline CDR1 reads SGHVS; CDR2 reads FQNEAQ. The CDR3 extends over 16 amino acids. Trimming took 3 bases from V and 2 from J, leaving 16 bases between them. The CDR3 nucleotides read TGTGCCAGCAGCTTCGAGGGGGGCGGGGGGAACTATGGCTACACCTTC. Translating gives CASSFEGGGGNYGYTF.

This chain uses TRBV6-1 with TRBJ2-3; TRBD2 agrees at 9 bases. The CDR3 sequence is 15 residues long. Trimming cost V 6 bases and J 3 bases; bases outside gene matches: 7. CDR1 MNHNS and CDR2 SASEGT come from the germline V gene. The CDR3 loop is CASSQLAGGTDTQYF. CDR3 in DNA: TGTGCCAGCAGCCAACTAGCGGGTGGGACAGATACGCAGTATTTT.

This clone has only one observation. The rearrangement links TRBV27 to TRBJ2-5, with TRBD1 identical over 9 bases. Per the germline V gene, CDR1 is MNHEY and CDR2 is SMNVEV (reference sequence). V trimming: 5 bases; J trimming: 5 bases; junction bases outside the gene matches: 3. The CDR3 is made up of 13 amino acids. This CDR3 is CASSPQGAETQYF. The CDR3 coding sequence is TGTGCCAGCAGTCCACAGGGGGCTGAGACCCAGTACTTC.

This chain links TRBV6-6 with TRBJ2-1; 7 nucleotides align to TRBD2. Germline CDR1 and CDR2: MNHNY and SVGAGI (reference sequence). The CDR3 is 13 residues long. J gave up 6 bases and V 5 bases, and 4 bases lay outside the gene matches. Here the CDR3 DNA reads TGTGCCAGCAGTAAGACTAGCACCAATGAGCAGTTCTTC. As protein: CASSKTSTNEQFF.

The CDR3 spells CASRTQTGKSNQPQHF. In DNA, the CDR3 is TGTGCCAGCAGGACCCAGACAGGGAAGTCCAATCAGCCCCAGCATTTT. The chain employs TRBV6-6 and TRBJ1-5, with 7 bases aligning to TRBD1. Losses at the gene ends were 6 bases for V and 3 bases for J; bases not matched to a gene: 11. Germline-derived CDR1 and CDR2 are MNHNY and SVGAGI (reference sequence). The CDR3 covers 16 residues.

This chain uses TRBV19 with TRBJ2-7, with 8 bases matching TRBD2. V dropped 9 bases and J dropped 3; count of bases not matched to a gene: 10. The CDR3 has 14 amino acids. Germline CDR1 LNHDA, CDR2 SQIVND (reference sequence). CDR3: CASKNSGIDYEQYF. The CDR3 DNA reads as TGTGCCAGCAAGAATAGCGGGATTGACTACGAGCAGTACTTC.

The chain uses TRBV9 and TRBJ2-2; a possible D gene is TRBD2 (5 bases). Germline loops: CDR1 SGDLS, CDR2 YYNGEE. Trimming left V 4 bases short and J 4 bases short, with 14 bases between. The CDR3 has 15 residues. CDR3: CASSLMERSTGELFF. The CDR3 DNA is TGTGCCAGCAGCCTGATGGAGCGGAGCACCGGGGAGCTGTTTTTT.

The chain recombines TRBV4-2 with TRBJ1-1; 7 bases map to TRBD1. The CDR3 totals 16 residues. J was trimmed by 0 bases and V by 4 bases; bases with no gene match: 8. CDR1 is LGHNA and CDR2 is YNFKEQ in the germline V gene. The CDR3 reads CASSPPDRVLNTEAFF. The CDR3 DNA is TGTGCCAGCAGCCCACCAGACAGGGTCTTGAACACTGAAGCTTTCTTT.

The V and J genes are TRBV12-5 and TRBJ2-2; 8 bases fit TRBD2. This CDR3 region has 17 residues. V was clipped by 3 bases and J by 0 bases; unmatched bases: 6. Germline CDR1 is LGHNT and CDR2 is FRNRAP. CDR3 amino acids: CASGLRAGAPNTGELFF. The CDR3 nucleotides are TGTGCTAGTGGTTTACGAGCGGGAGCCCCGAACACCGGGGAGCTGTTTTTT.

The chain carries TRBV11-2 and TRBJ2-2, with 9 bases aligning to TRBD1. Germline V gene lookup returns CDR1 SGHAT and CDR2 FQNNGV. The length of the CDR3 is 14 residues. The V gene end was trimmed by 5 bases and the J gene end by 7 bases; junction bases not matched to a gene: 5. Written as DNA, the CDR3 is TGTGCCAGCAGCGTGGGACAGGGTATCGGGGAGCTGTTTTTT. Translation gives CASSVGQGIGELFF.

The CDR3 sequence: CASSSDTGSYNEQFF. In DNA, the CDR3 is TGTGCCAGCAGTTCGGACACCGGCTCCTACAATGAGCAGTTCTTC. The J gene is TRBJ2-1, the V gene TRBV6-5; maybe TRBD1 (5 bases). Trimming stripped 4 bases from V and 0 bases from J, with 10 bases between. The CDR3 sequence is 15 residues long. Germline CDR1 is MNHEY and CDR2 is SVGAGI.

This sequence joins TRBV15 and TRBJ2-2, with a weak D call TRBD2 (5 bases). The CDR3 runs 17 residues. V lost 1 base and J lost 3, with 15 bases in between. Germline CDR1 LNHNV, CDR2 YYDKDF (reference sequence). This CDR3 reads CATSRGSSRLHTGELFF. The CDR3 DNA reads as TGTGCCACCAGCAGAGGGTCTAGCCGCCTCCACACCGGGGAGCTGTTTTTT.

This chain joins TRBV27 and TRBJ2-2; D perhaps matches TRBD2 (6 bases). The CDR3 covers 15 residues. Trimming stripped 8 bases from V and 6 bases from J, with 19 bases between. Germline V gene lookup returns CDR1 MNHEY and CDR2 SMNVEV (reference sequence). Written as DNA, the CDR3 is TGTGCCAGCCTAGACCGGGGCGGGGCGTCCGGGGAGCTGTTTTTT. Translation: CASLDRGGASGELFF.

The chain links TRBV28 to TRBJ2-3, with 8 bases that match TRBD2. Germline assignment: CDR1 MDHEN and CDR2 SYDVKM. V was pared by 5 bases and J by 1 base, with 5 bases of the junction left unmatched. The CDR3 runs 15 residues. CDR3 sequence reads: CASSQTAGGTDTQYF. The CDR3 DNA is TGTGCCAGCAGTCAGACAGCGGGGGGCACAGATACGCAGTATTTT.

The genes are TRBV28 and TRBJ2-7, with 8 bases that match TRBD2. V shed 5 bases, J shed 1 base, and the junction held 4 bases outside the gene matches. The germline CDR1 and CDR2 sequences are MDHEN and SYDVKM. This CDR3 spans 14 amino acids. This chain's CDR3 is CASSTQRGSYEQYF. The CDR3 DNA sequence: TGTGCCAGCAGTACTCAGCGGGGGTCCTACGAGCAGTACTTC.